The T cell receptor beta chain described here comes from a study of Ad26.COV2.S vaccination and SARS-CoV-2 variants (dated by TCRdb to the early 2020s). Looking at the study overall: Donors in the vaccine arm were drawn from COV1001, a multicentre, randomized, double-blind, placebo-controlled phase I-IIa trial testing Ad26.COV2.S in healthy adults. Dosing of Ad26.COV2.S was intramuscular, at either 5x10^10 or 1x10^11 viral particles, delivered as one shot or as two shots spaced 56 days apart. The specificity and breadth of SARS-CoV-2-reactive T cell receptors after Ad26.COV2.S vaccination were assessed by TCRbeta repertoire sequencing. A total of around 32 samples were included in the TCR-sequenced set, comprising about 20 Ad26.COV2.S vaccine recipients, 5 placebo recipients and 8 SARS-CoV-2 convalescent individuals. Trial participants were randomized into five groups of five: low-dose or high-dose Ad26.COV2.S given once or twice, or placebo on both occasions. Investigators remained blinded to trial group allocation during experiments and outcome assessment.

What the treatment or condition label conveys for this sample: 15 to 20 received Ad26.COV2.S at low or high dose, single or two shots; roughly 5 received placebo; per-sample allocation not given. Repertoires of vaccine and placebo recipients were sequenced from samples collected on day 63 after the first injection. Cohort 1b enrolled 20 to 30 adults aged 18-55 years at a single site in Boston, USA, between 29 July and 7 August 2020. As a vaccine, Ad26.COV2.S was a replication-incompetent adenovirus type 26 vector that expressed a prefusion-stabilized SARS-CoV-2 spike protein derived from the original Wuhan strain. Concerning this clone: The specificity of this receptor is unknown. The record has no base qualities; no much larger clone is one base away.

V is shortened by 4 bases, J by 0 bases, and the region joining them spans 15 bases. The CDR3, from cysteine to phenylalanine, totals 16 residues. CDR3 DNA is the only sequence kept; it has 48 bases, read in frame from the first base. Taken from the germline V gene, the CDR1 and CDR2 loops are MGHRA and YSYEKL. What the authors observed across the whole study: The study lacked the statistical power to compare responses across vaccine doses or regimens. Spike-specific TCR breadth was higher in Ad26.COV2.S recipients than in placebo recipients (P = 0.0014). After vaccination, substantial breadth of spike-specific CD8+ and CD4+ T cell responses was reported. Comparable non-spike TCR breadth was observed between vaccine and placebo recipients, consistent with only spike being contained in the vaccine. The authors noted that the TCR breadth and depth analyses may have underestimated total T cell responses.

The immunoSEQ Assay was used to sequence TCRbeta CDR3 regions. After extraction, genomic DNA underwent amplification by bias-controlled multiplex PCR, followed by high-throughput sequencing. The paper's processing steps were these. Collapsing and filtering of sequences were performed to quantify the absolute abundance of each unique TCRbeta CDR3 region. T cell fraction was estimated by normalization of TCRbeta template counts to usable DNA, with usable DNA being measured through amplification of reference genes present in all nucleated cells. Repertoire TCRs were annotated as SARS-CoV-2-specific when V gene, CDR3 amino acid sequence and J gene were exactly matched to a known reactive TCR set. The reference SARS-CoV-2 TCR set was derived from MIRA and filtered for enrichment in COVID-19-positive ImmuneCODE repertoires, a step that removed public or cross-reactive TCRs. Using the MIRA antigens, annotated TCRs were further analysed by specific ORF or by position within an ORF. Breadth was defined as the number of annotated unique rearrangements divided by the total number of unique productive rearrangements, and depth was defined as the summed frequency of the annotated unique rearrangements. Two-sided Wilcoxon rank-sum tests were applied when comparing TCR breadth between groups. This is the immuneACCESS table as TCRdb keeps it, with only in-frame sequences that have V and J called. A part of the clones is gone; compared with another copy, unresolved V genes explain less than half, and the rest is unexplained. V and J calls and clone size follow that table, whereas D and trimming were derived from the DNA. For this sample the table gives about 500,000 clones, of which roughly nine tenths were detected only once. The ten largest clones take up 1.7% of the sample.

The chain employs TRBV4-1 and TRBJ1-1, and possibly TRBD1, on 5 matching bases. Sequenced here: peripheral blood, sampled in a trial of Ad26.COV2.S vaccine versus placebo. The receptor's source is a person aged 18-65 years who received the Ad26.COV2.S COVID-19 vaccine or a placebo. The bases are TGCGCCAGCAGCCCCTCCCCCGGGGGTATGAACACTGAAGCTTTCTTT. It encodes CASSPSPGGMNTEAFF.